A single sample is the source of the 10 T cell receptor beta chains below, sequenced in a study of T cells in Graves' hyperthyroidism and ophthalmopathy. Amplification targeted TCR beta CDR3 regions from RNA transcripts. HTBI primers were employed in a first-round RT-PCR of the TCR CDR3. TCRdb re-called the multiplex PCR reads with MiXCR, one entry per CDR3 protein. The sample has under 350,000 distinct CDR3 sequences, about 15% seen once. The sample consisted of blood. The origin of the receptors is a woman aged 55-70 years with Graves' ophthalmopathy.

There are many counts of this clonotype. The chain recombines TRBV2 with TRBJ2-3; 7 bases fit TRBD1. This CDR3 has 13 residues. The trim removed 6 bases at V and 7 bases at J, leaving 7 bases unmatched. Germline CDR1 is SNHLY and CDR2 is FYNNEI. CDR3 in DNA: TGTGCCAGCAGACCGGGACAGTTTAATACGCAGTATTTT. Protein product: CASRPGQFNTQYF.

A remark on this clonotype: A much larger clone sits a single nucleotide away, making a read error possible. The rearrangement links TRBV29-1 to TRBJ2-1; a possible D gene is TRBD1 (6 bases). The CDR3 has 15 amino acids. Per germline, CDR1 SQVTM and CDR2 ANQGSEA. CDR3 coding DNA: TGCAGCGTAGATACAGGGTTTAGCTCCTACAATGGGCAGTTCTTC. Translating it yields CSVDTGFSSYNGQFF.

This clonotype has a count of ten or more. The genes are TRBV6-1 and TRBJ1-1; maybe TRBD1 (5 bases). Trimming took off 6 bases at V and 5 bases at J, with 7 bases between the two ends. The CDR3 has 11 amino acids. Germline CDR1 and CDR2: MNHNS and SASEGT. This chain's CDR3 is CASRGVTEAFF. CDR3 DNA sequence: TGTGCCAGCAGAGGGGTTACTGAAGCTTTCTTT.

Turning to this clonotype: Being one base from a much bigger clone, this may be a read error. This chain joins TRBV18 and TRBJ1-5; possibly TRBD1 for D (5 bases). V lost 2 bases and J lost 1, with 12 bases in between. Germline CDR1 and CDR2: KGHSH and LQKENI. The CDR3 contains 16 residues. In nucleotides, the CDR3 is TGTGCCAGCTCACCAGGTGGGACCCAAAGCAATCAGCCCCAGCATTTT. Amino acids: CASSPGGTQSNQPQHF.

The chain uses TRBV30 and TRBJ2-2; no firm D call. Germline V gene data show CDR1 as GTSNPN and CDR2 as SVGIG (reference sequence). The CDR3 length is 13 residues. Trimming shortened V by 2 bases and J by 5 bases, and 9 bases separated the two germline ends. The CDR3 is CAWSTQMTGELFF. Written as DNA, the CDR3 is TGTGCCTGGAGTACCCAGATGACCGGGGAGCTGTTTTTT.

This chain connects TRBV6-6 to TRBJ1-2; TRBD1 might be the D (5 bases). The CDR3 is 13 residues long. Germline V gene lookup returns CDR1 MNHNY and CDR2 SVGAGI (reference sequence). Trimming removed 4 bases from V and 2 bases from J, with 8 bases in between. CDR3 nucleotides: TGTGCCAGCAGTTTTCCAGGGAACTATGGCTACACCTTC. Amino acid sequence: CASSFPGNYGYTF.

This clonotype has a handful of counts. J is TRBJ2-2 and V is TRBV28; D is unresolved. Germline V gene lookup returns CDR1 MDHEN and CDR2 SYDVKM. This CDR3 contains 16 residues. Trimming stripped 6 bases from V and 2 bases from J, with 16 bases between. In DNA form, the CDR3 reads TGTGCCAGCAGCTATACCCCGTTCGCCAACACCGGGGAGCTGTTTTTT. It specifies CASSYTPFANTGELFF.

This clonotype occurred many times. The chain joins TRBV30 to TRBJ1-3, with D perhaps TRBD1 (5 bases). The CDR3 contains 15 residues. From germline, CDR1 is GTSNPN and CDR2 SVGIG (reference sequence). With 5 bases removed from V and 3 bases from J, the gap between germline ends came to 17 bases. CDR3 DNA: TGTGCCTGGGGAAAGATACAGGTTTATGGAAACACCATATATTTT. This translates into CAWGKIQVYGNTIYF.

CDR3 DNA: TGTGCCAGCAGCGTCTTACAGGGTACTTCTGGAAACACCATATATTTT. This gives the protein CASSVLQGTSGNTIYF. The gene calls are TRBV9 and TRBJ1-3, with a possible D match to TRBD1 (6 bases). V lost 2 bases and J 1 base, leaving 13 bases between the germline ends. The V gene's germline CDR1 is SGDLS and CDR2 YYNGEE. This CDR3 is built from 16 residues.

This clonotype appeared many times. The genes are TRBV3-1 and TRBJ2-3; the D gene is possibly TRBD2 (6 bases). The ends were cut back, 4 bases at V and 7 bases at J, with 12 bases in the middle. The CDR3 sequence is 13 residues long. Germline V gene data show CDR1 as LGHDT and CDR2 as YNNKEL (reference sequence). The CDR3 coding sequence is TGTGCCAGCAGCCCCATCGGGGGAAATACGCAGTATTTT. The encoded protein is CASSPIGGNTQYF.